The subject of this entry is one T cell receptor beta chain. The antigen remains unidentified. The source of the sample is a study of blood T cells in healthy people across ages. Study summary: Template switching picked up about one barcoded beta molecule for each two T cells. Findings and limits, study-wide: Because donor CMV status was unknown, expanded clonotype changes were possibly confounded. The study found TCR beta diversity correlated strongly with naive T cell percentage. Per million T cells, the diversity of TCR beta decreased roughly linearly as age advanced.

Combining a sample-barcoded 5' primer with a J-beta primer mix, a second PCR ran for roughly 7 to 12 cycles. In TCRdb, the 5' RACE reads were re-called with MiXCR into one record per CDR3 protein. The sample shows about 1.5 million distinct CDR3 sequences, about 42% of them seen only once. Germline V gene sequence: CDR1 MNHEY, CDR2 SVGAGI. V lost 2 bases and J lost 4; bases outside the gene matches: 3. The length of the CDR3 is 14 residues. This sequence was found in a young woman in good health. The J gene is TRBJ2-3, the V gene TRBV6-5; 7 nucleotides match TRBD2. Material: blood. The CDR3 region is CASSYAAGADTQYF. CDR3 in DNA: TGTGCCAGCAGTTACGCGGCGGGAGCAGATACGCAGTATTTT.